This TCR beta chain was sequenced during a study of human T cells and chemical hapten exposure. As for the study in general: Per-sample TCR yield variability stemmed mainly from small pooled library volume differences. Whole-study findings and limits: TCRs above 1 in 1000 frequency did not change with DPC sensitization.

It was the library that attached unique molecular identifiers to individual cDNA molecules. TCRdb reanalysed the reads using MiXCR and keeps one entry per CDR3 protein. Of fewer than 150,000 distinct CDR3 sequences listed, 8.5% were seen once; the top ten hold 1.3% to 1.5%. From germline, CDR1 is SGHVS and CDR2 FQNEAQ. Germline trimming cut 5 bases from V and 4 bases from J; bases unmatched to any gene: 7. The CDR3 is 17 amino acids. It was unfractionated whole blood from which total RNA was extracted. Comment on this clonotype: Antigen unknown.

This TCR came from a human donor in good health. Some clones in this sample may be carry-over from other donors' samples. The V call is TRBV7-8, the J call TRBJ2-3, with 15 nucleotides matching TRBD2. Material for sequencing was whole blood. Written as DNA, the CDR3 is TGTGCCAGCAGCACGACGGGACTAGCGGGGGGTTCAGATACGCAGTATTTT. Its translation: CASSTTGLAGGSDTQYF.